This T cell receptor beta chain was sequenced during a study of blood T cells in healthy people across ages. The V gene lost 0 bases and the J gene lost 7 bases, with 10 bases spanning the gap. CDR1 and CDR2 from the germline V gene are LGHDT and YNNKEL (reference sequence). There are 13 residues in the CDR3. Alongside a J-beta primer mix, a sample-barcoded 5' primer served in a second PCR lasting roughly 6 to 12 cycles. TCRdb itself ran the 5' RACE reads through MiXCR, one entry per CDR3 protein. The sample comprises about 680,000 distinct CDR3 sequences, roughly 50% of which are singletons, and 25% to 35% rests with the top ten. In this sample, this clonotype turned up a few times.

The V call is TRBV3-1, the J call TRBJ2-7; TRBD1 is a possible D gene (5 bases). Sequenced: blood. The source is a woman in her sixties in good health. CDR3 region: CASSQDQGWEQYF. CDR3 nucleotides: TGTGCCAGCAGCCAAGATCAGGGTTGGGAGCAGTACTTC.